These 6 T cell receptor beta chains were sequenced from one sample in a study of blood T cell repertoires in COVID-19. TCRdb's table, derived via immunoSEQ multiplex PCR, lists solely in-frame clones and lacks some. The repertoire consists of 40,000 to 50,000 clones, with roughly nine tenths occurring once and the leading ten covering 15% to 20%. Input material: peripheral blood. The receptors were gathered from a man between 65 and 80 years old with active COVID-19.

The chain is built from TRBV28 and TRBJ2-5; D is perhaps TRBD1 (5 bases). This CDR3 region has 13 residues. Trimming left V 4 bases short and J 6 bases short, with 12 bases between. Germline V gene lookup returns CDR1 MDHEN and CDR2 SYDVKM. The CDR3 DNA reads TGTGCCAGCAGTTCTGGGGCAGGAAAGACCCAGTACTTC. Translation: CASSSGAGKTQYF.

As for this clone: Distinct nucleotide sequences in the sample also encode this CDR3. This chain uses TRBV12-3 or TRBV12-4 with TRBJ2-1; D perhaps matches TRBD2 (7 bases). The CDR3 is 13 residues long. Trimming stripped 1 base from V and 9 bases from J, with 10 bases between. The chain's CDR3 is CASSLGGGGEQFF. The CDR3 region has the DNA TGTGCCAGCAGTTTAGGAGGGGGGGGTGAGCAGTTCTTC.

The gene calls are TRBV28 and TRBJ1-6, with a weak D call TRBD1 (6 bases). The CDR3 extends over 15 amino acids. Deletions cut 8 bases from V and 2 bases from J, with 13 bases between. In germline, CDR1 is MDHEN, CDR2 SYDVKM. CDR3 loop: CASREGGPYNSPLHF. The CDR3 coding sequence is TGTGCCAGCCGTGAGGGGGGGCCCTATAATTCACCCCTCCACTTT.

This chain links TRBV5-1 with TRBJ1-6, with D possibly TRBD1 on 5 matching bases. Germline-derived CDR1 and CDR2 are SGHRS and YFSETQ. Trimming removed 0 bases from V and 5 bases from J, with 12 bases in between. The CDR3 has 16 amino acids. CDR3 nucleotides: TGCGCCAGCAGCTTGGAGGCAGGGATTAATAATTCACCCCTCCACTTT. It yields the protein CASSLEAGINNSPLHF.

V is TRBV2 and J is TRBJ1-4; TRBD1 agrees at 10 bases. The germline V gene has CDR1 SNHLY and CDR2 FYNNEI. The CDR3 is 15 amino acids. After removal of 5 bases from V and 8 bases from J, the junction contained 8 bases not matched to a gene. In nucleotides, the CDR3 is TGTGCCAGCAGTTCACGCGGGACAGGGGACGAAAAACTGTTTTTT. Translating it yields CASSSRGTGDEKLFF.

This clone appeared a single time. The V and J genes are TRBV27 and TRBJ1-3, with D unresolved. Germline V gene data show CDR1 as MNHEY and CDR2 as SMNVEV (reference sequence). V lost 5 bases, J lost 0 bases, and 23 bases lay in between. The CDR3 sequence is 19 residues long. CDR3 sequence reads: CASSPPSHRGGSSGNTIYF. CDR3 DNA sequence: TGTGCCAGCAGTCCCCCCTCCCACCGGGGAGGGAGCTCTGGAAACACCATATATTTT.